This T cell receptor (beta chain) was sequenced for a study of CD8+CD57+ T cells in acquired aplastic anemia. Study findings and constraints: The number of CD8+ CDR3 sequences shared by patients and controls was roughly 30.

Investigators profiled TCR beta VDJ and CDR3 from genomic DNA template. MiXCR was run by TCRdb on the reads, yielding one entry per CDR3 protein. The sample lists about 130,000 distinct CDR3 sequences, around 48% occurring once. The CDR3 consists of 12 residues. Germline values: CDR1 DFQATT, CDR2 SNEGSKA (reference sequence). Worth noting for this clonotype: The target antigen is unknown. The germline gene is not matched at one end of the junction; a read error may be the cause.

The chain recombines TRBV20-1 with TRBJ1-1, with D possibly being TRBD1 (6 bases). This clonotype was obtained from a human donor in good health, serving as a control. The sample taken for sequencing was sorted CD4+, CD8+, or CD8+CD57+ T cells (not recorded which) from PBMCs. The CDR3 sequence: CRGAGGNTEAFF. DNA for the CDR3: TGCCGGGGGGCCGGGGGAAACACTGAAGCTTTCTTC.